This is a list of T cell receptor beta chains from one sample in a study of control samples from healthy donors and cancer patients. Generated by immunoSEQ multiplex PCR, the TCRdb table keeps only in-frame clones and is missing some. The table has approximately 150,000 clones, 85% to 95% seen once. Sequenced: blood. All receptors come from a woman under 30 in good health. Both conserved end residues are trimmed from each CDR3. The D gene is left open where the match is weak.

d_gene,j_gene,v_gene,CDR3aa
.,TRBJ2-1,TRBV5-1,ASSWDDLSYNEQF
TRBD2,TRBJ2-7,TRBV7-9,ASSTRGRTAGVAYEQY
TRBD1,TRBJ2-1,TRBV19,ASSKWDRAVNEQF
.,TRBJ1-1,TRBV10-3,AIKEVGTGSF
.,TRBJ1-2,TRBV6-1,ASSESGGNYGYT
.,TRBJ1-2,TRBV6-4,ASRPGPTYGYT
.,TRBJ1-2,TRBV6-2/TRBV6-3,ASSYSPYGYT
.,TRBJ2-7,TRBV5-5,ASSLGQGYSYEQY
.,TRBJ1-2,TRBV19,ASTSSGSRGYT
.,TRBJ1-1,TRBV14,ASSRGLSSTEAF
TRBD2,TRBJ2-2,TRBV6-2/TRBV6-3,ASSYRRGGPPGELF
.,TRBJ2-3,TRBV4-3,ASSRERSDTQY
.,TRBJ2-1,TRBV4-3,ASSPRILYNEQF
.,TRBJ2-1,TRBV7-2,ASSLDVPGEQF
.,TRBJ1-6,TRBV9,ASSKSGPPDSPLH
.,TRBJ1-1,TRBV2,ATRLEGNTEAF
TRBD1,TRBJ2-7,TRBV28,ASSSQTGGRYEQY
.,TRBJ1-1,TRBV28,ASSSLDRGAF
TRBD1,TRBJ1-3,TRBV3-1/TRBV3-2,ASSRDRQGFGGNTIY
.,TRBJ1-6,TRBV28,ASSSYRGRASQYRHSPLH
.,TRBJ2-3,TRBV9,ASSVDEDTQY
.,TRBJ2-4,TRBV19,ASSIDSIYRVLNIQY
.,TRBJ1-5,TRBV7-2,ASSLRLGRPQPQH
TRBD2,TRBJ2-3,TRBV7-2,ASSSAPGLATDTQY
TRBD1,TRBJ2-1,TRBV18,ASSEDRAGYNEQF
.,TRBJ1-5,TRBV19,ASSIPRGGASSNQPQH
.,TRBJ2-5,TRBV2,ASRGETQY
.,TRBJ1-5,TRBV6-2/TRBV6-3,ASSYGLRNQPQH
.,TRBJ2-3,TRBV10-3,AISATRDTQY
.,TRBJ1-4,TRBV12-3/TRBV12-4,ASSSDGEKLF
TRBD2,TRBJ2-5,TRBV7-6,ASSLEAAGGQETQY
.,TRBJ2-1,TRBV19,ASSIYQSYNEQF
.,TRBJ1-1,TRBV5-4,ASSLYGPNTEAF
.,TRBJ2-2,TRBV6-5,ASSRGTANTGELF